The 2 T cell receptor beta chains presented below share a single source sample, sequenced in a study of blood T cells in healthy people across ages. With a J-beta primer mix and a sample-barcoded 5' primer, a second PCR ran about 6 to 11 cycles. TCRdb recomputed calls from the 5' RACE reads with MiXCR, one row per CDR3 protein. Found here are just under 750,000 distinct CDR3 sequences, 20% to 25% of them singletons; the top ten hold around 22%. Sequences were obtained from blood. Receptors were obtained from a man between 65 and 79 years old in good health.

This clonotype turned up a few times. V gene TRBV6-1 combines with J gene TRBJ2-2; 7 bases map to TRBD1. V trimming: 1 base; J trimming: 1 base; junction bases outside the gene matches: 0. The CDR3 sequence is 15 residues long. The germline V gene encodes CDR1 MNHNS and CDR2 SASEGT. In DNA, the CDR3 is TGTGCCAGCAGTGAAGGACAGGGGAACACCGGGGAGCTGTTTTTT. Amino acids: CASSEGQGNTGELFF.

The chain employs TRBV20-1 and TRBJ2-4; 9 nucleotides match TRBD1. Germline V gene data show CDR1 as DFQATT and CDR2 as SNEGSKA (reference sequence). J was trimmed by 0 bases and V by 5 bases; bases with no gene match: 5. The CDR3 length is 15 residues. The CDR3: CSAGDREVAKNIQYF. CDR3 nucleotides: TGCAGTGCTGGGGACAGGGAGGTAGCCAAAAACATTCAGTACTTC.